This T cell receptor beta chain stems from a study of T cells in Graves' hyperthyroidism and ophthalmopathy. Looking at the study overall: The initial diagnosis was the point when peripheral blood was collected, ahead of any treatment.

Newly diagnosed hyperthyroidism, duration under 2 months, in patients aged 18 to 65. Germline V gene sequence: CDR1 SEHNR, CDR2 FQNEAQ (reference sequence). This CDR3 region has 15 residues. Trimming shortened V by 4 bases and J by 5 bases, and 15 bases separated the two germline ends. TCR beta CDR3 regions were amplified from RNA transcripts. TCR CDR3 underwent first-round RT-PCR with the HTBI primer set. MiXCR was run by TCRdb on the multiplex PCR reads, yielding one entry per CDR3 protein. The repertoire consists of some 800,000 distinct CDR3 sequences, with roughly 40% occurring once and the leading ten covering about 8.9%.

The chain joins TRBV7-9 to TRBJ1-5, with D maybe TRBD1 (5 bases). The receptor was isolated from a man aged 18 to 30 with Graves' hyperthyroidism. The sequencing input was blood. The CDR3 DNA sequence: TGTGCCAGCAGCTCCGACGGGGGACCTGATCAGCCCCAGCATTTT. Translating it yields CASSSDGGPDQPQHF.